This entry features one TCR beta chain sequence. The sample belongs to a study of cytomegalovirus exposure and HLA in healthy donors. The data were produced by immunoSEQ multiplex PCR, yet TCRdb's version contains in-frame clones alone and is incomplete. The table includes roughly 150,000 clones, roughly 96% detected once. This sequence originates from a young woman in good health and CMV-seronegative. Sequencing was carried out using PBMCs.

The CDR3 sequence is CASSLFGDWGKLFF. CDR3 coding DNA: TGTGCCAGCAGCTTGTTCGGGGACTGGGGAAAACTGTTTTTT. This rearrangement joins TRBV5-6 to TRBJ1-4, with D maybe TRBD1 (5 bases). V was shortened by 1 base and J by 10 bases, with 14 bases between the two germline ends. The CDR3 is made up of 14 amino acids. The V gene's germline CDR1 is SGHDT and CDR2 YYEEEE.